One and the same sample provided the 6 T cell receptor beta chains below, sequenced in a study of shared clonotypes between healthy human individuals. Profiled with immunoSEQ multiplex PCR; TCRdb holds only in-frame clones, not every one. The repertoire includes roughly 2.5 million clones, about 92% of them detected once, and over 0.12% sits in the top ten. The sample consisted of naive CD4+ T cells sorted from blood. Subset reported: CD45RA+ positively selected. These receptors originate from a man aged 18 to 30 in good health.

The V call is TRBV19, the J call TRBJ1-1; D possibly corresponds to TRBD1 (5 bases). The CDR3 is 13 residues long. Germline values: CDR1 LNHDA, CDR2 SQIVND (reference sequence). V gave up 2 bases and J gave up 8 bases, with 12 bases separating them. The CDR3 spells CASSIRDPGEAFF. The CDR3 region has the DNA TGTGCCAGTAGTATAAGGGACCCAGGGGAAGCTTTCTTT.

This chain's CDR3 is CASSGRTPSTDTQYF. The CDR3 nucleotides read TGTGCCAGCAGTGGACGCACTCCCAGCACAGATACGCAGTATTTT. This chain connects TRBV6-1 to TRBJ2-3; no firm D call. Deletions cut 4 bases from V and 0 bases from J, with 11 bases between. This CDR3 is built from 15 residues. Per the germline V gene, CDR1 is MNHNS and CDR2 is SASEGT.

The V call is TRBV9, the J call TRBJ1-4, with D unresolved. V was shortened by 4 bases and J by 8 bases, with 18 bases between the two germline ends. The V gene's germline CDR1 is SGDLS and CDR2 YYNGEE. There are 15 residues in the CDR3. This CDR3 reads CASSPDGSPREKLFF. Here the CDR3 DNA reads TGTGCCAGCAGCCCCGATGGATCCCCTAGGGAAAAACTGTTTTTT. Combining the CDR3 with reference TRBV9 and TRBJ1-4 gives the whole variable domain DSGVTQTPKHLITATGQRVTLRCSPRSGDLSVYWYQQSLDQGLQFLIQYYNGEERAKGNILERFSAQQFPDLHSELNLSSLELGDSALYFCASSPDGSPREKLFFGSGTQLSVL.

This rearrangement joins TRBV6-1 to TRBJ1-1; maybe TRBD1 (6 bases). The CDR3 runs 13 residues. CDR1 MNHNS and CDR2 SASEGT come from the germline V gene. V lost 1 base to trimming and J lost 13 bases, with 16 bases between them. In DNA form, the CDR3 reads TGTGCCAGCAGTGAAGAGATAAGGGGGTTCGGTTTCTTT. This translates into CASSEEIRGFGFF.

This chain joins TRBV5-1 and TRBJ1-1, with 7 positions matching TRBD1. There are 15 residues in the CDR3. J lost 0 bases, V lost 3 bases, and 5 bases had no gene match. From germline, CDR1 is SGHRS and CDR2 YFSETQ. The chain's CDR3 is CASSWVDRVNTEAFF. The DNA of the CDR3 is TGCGCCAGCAGCTGGGTTGACAGGGTGAACACTGAAGCTTTCTTT.

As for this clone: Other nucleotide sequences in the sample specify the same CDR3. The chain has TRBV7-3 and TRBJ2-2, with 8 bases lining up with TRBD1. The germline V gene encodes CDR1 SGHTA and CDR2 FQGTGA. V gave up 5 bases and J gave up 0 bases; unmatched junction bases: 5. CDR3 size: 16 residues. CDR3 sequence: CASSLGQGANTGELFF. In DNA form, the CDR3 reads TGTGCCAGCAGCCTAGGACAGGGCGCGAACACCGGGGAGCTGTTTTTT.